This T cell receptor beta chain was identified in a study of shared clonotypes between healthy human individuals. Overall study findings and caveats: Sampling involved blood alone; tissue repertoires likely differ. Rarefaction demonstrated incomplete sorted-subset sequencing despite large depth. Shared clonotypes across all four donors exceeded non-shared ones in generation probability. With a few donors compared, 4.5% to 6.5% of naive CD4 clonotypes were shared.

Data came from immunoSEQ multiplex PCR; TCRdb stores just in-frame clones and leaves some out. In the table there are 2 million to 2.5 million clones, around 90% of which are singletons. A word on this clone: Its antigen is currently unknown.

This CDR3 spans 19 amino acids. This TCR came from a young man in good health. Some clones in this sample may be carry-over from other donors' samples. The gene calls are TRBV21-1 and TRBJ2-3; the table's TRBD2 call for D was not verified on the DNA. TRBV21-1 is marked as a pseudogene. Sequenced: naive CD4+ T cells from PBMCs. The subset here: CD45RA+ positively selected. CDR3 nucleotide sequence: TGTGCCAGCAGCACCGATTCGGGACTAGCGCCTTCAAGGTTAGATACGCAGTATTTT. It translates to CASSTDSGLAPSRLDTQYF.